This T cell receptor beta chain was obtained from a study of blood T cell repertoires in COVID-19. Study in general: There were acute and convalescent COVID-19 samples, and they came from the United States, Italy and Spain. From T cells, B-cell-depleted T cells, or PBMCs came the material, which was cDNA or gDNA.

As concerns this clone: Mismatch with germline at one junction end may stem from a read error.

The CDR3 loop spans 14 amino acids. The germline V gene has CDR1 SGHDT and CDR2 YYEEEE. Original processing notes: Reference gene primer amplification gave nucleated cell count estimates. Produced via immunoSEQ multiplex PCR; TCRdb's table is partial and in-frame only. V and J calls plus clone size are reproduced from that table; the DNA served to infer D and trimming. This sample has 90,000 to 150,000 clones, with approximately 86% found just once. Sequencing was performed on peripheral blood. The V gene is TRBV5-6, the J gene TRBJ2-7, with TRBD2 matching 12 bases. This clonotype was obtained from a woman in her forties or fifties with active or convalescent COVID-19. CDR3 residues: CASSQTSGSPYLHF. In DNA, the CDR3 is TGTGCCAGCAGTCAGACTAGCGGGAGCCCCTATCTGCACTTC.